This is a list of T cell receptor beta chains from one sample in a study of metastatic and nonmetastatic thyroid tumors. TCRdb reanalyzed the PCR reads via MiXCR. The table lists approximately 12,000 clones, 25% to 40% of them singletons. Sequences were obtained from tumor tissue. All receptors derive from a male donor with papillary thyroid cancer or a benign thyroid nodule (not recorded which). Some clones in this sample may be carry-over from other donors' samples. CDR3s include the opening cysteine and the closing phenylalanine or tryptophan. A D gene is named only where the DNA matches it firmly. Clone sizes are given selectively: once, few, many, or a class where the clone is expanded.

V gene,J gene,clone size,D gene,CDR3 DNA,CDR3 protein
TRBV11-1,TRBJ1-2,-,TRBD1,TGTGCCAGCAGCTTCGGAGCAAGGACAGGGACTAACTATGGCTACACCTTC,CASSFGARTGTNYGYTF
TRBV4-2,TRBJ1-1,medium-sized,-,TGTGCCAGCAGCCAAGATAGTTCGTACACTGAAGCTTTCTTT,CASSQDSSYTEAFF
TRBV5-8,TRBJ1-2,few,TRBD1,TGTGCCAGCAGCACCGGACAGGGAATAGGAGTCTATGGCTACACCTTC,CASSTGQGIGVYGYTF
TRBV4-3,TRBJ1-5,-,-,TGCGCCAGTAGCCTCGGTCGAAAACGGCCCCAGCATTTT,CASSLGRKRPQHF
TRBV7-9,TRBJ2-6,many,TRBD1,TGTGCCAGCAGCTTAGCAACCGGGACAGGGGCCTCTGGGGCCAACGTCCTGACTTTC,CASSLATGTGASGANVLTF
TRBV29-1,TRBJ1-2,medium-sized,TRBD1,TGCAGCGTTGGACAGGGGCGATCTGGCTATGGCTACACCTTC,CSVGQGRSGYGYTF
TRBV5-5,TRBJ1-1,-,-,TGTGCCAGCAGCCTGACTGAGATGAACACTGAAGCTTTCTTT,CASSLTEMNTEAFF
TRBV10-3,TRBJ2-1,few,-,TGTGCCATCAGTGAGTCGACCGCCAGCAAACCCAATGAGCAGTTCTTC,CAISESTASKPNEQFF
TRBV9,TRBJ2-2,-,-,TGTGCCAGCAGCGTAACCTCCAACACCGGGGAGCTGTTTTTT,CASSVTSNTGELFF
TRBV5-1,TRBJ2-1,-,TRBD2,TGCGCCAGCAACCGAGCGGGAGGGGACAATGAGCAGTTCTTC,CASNRAGGDNEQFF
TRBV7-6,TRBJ2-7,-,TRBD2,TGTGCCAGCAGCCCAGACACTAGCGGGGCCTACTACGAGCAGTACTTC,CASSPDTSGAYYEQYF
TRBV20-1,TRBJ2-7,-,-,TGCAGTGCTAGAGTCCAGGAGTACGAGCAGTACTTC,CSARVQEYEQYF
TRBV4-1,TRBJ1-1,many,-,TGCGCCAGCAGCCAAGATGCCGGGGGGCTGTACACTGAAGCTTTCTTT,CASSQDAGGLYTEAFF
TRBV20-1,TRBJ2-1,many,TRBD2,TGCAGTGCTAGAGACGGCACTAGCGGGGAATATTACAATGAGCAGTTCTTC,CSARDGTSGEYYNEQFF
TRBV7-2,TRBJ2-3,few,-,TGTGCCAGCAGCTTATTGGGGATCACAGATACGCGGTATTTT,CASSLLGITDTRYF
TRBV6-1,TRBJ2-7,few,-,TGTGCCAGCAGTGAACGCCTAGAGATCTACGAGCAGTACTTC,CASSERLEIYEQYF
TRBV3-1,TRBJ1-1,-,-,TGTGCCAGCAGCCAAGAAAAAGAAGCTTTCTTT,CASSQEKEAFF
TRBV20-1,TRBJ2-7,-,TRBD2,TGCAGTGCTAGAGATTTGCGGGGGAACGAGCAGTACTTC,CSARDLRGNEQYF
TRBV7-2,TRBJ2-3,many,TRBD2,TGTGCCAGCAGCTTAGTGCGGGGGGTCACAGATACGCAGTATTTT,CASSLVRGVTDTQYF
TRBV5-1,TRBJ1-6,medium-sized,TRBD1,TGCGCCAGCAGGGCGGGGACAGACTCACCCCTCCACTTT,CASRAGTDSPLHF
TRBV11-1,TRBJ2-1,-,-,TGTGCCAGCAGCTTAGCAGTTGGGAGCCCCCGCTTC,CASSLAVGSPRF
TRBV6-1,TRBJ1-1,many,-,TGTGCCAGCAGTGAGTATGAACAGGGGAACACTGAAGCTTTCTTT,CASSEYEQGNTEAFF
TRBV6-2/TRBV6-3,TRBJ2-1,few,-,TGTGCCAGCAGCCTCAGGTCTATAGAGTACAATGAGCAGTTCTTC,CASSLRSIEYNEQFF
TRBV20-1,TRBJ1-2,-,TRBD1,TGCAGTGCTAGAGATAAAGGCAGGGGGGACTATGGCTACACCTTC,CSARDKGRGDYGYTF
TRBV6-2/TRBV6-3,TRBJ2-1,medium-sized,TRBD1,TGTGCCAGCAGGTCCCCGGGACAGGGACGGAATGAGCAGTTCTTC,CASRSPGQGRNEQFF
TRBV20-1,TRBJ1-1,medium-sized,-,TGCAGTGCTAGAGTTCGGGGGCGGGGGTACACTGAAGCTTTCTTT,CSARVRGRGYTEAFF
TRBV7-2,TRBJ2-2,many,-,TGTGCCAGCAGCTTAGTGGTCCACACCGGGGAGCTGTTTTTT,CASSLVVHTGELFF
TRBV6-1,TRBJ1-5,-,TRBD1,TGTGCCAGCAGGGACAGGGTCGGTCAGCCCCAGCATTTT,CASRDRVGQPQHF
TRBV7-3,TRBJ2-1,medium-sized,TRBD1,TGTGCCAGCAGCTTGAGGCAGGGGGAGTACAATGAGCAGTTCTTC,CASSLRQGEYNEQFF
TRBV5-1,TRBJ1-2,-,-,TGCGCCAGCAGCCGGGGGTATTGCTACACCTTC,CASSRGYCYTF
TRBV10-1,TRBJ2-1,few,TRBD1,TGCGCCAGCAGCAAGACAGGGGTGGGGTACAATGAGCAGTTCTTC,CASSKTGVGYNEQFF
TRBV14,TRBJ1-2,-,-,TGTGCCAGCTGCCAAGTCTCGTGGGCGGGGAATGGCTACTCCTTC,CASCQVSWAGNGYSF
TRBV6-1,TRBJ2-7,-,TRBD2,TGTGCCAGCCGAGATCTAGCGGGGGATTCCTACGAGCAGTACTTC,CASRDLAGDSYEQYF
TRBV3-1,TRBJ1-2,-,-,TGTGCCAGCAGCCCGTTCGGGGGGCGAGGCTACACCTTC,CASSPFGGRGYTF
TRBV20-1,TRBJ2-2,-,TRBD2,TGCAGTGCCCCGGAAGGGACTAGCGATAACACCGGGGAGCTGTTTTTT,CSAPEGTSDNTGELFF
TRBV2,TRBJ2-7,-,-,TGTGCCAGCAGTGTCGCAGGGGGGGTGGAGCAGTACTTC,CASSVAGGVEQYF
TRBV30,TRBJ1-1,-,-,TGTGCCTGGGGCAGAATGTTGAACACTGAAGCTTTCTTT,CAWGRMLNTEAFF
TRBV12-3/TRBV12-4,TRBJ2-1,few,-,TGTGCCAGCAGTTTTAGGCGGGGTGCCTCTTTGAATGAGCAGTTCTTC,CASSFRRGASLNEQFF
TRBV18,TRBJ1-6,-,-,TGTGCCAGCTCAACGTCAGGAGGGCGGATTTCACCCCTCCACTTT,CASSTSGGRISPLHF
TRBV6-1,TRBJ1-5,-,-,TGTGCCAGCAGTGAAGGGACAGAAAGTCAGCCCCAGCATTTT,CASSEGTESQPQHF
TRBV6-5,TRBJ2-7,few,TRBD1,TGTGCCAGCAGTTACCCGGGACAGGGCACCTACGAGCAGTACTTC,CASSYPGQGTYEQYF
TRBV6-1,TRBJ2-3,many,-,TGTGCCAGCAGTGAAGGGAACAACCCGAATACGCAGTATTTT,CASSEGNNPNTQYF
TRBV11-2,TRBJ2-1,medium-sized,TRBD2,TGTGCCAGCAGCTTAGAGGTGGGTGGCGGGGGGCAGTTCTTC,CASSLEVGGGGQFF
TRBV20-1,TRBJ2-5,many,-,TGCAGCCTCCTGGGGGTTAGGGAGACCCAGTACTTC,CSLLGVRETQYF
TRBV11-3,TRBJ2-7,-,-,TGTGCCAGCAGCTTAGAGTCAGGGGCCTACGAGCAGTACTTC,CASSLESGAYEQYF
TRBV5-1,TRBJ1-3,medium-sized,-,TGCGCCAGCAGCTCAGACGGTCGCTCTGGAAACACCATATATTTT,CASSSDGRSGNTIYF
TRBV7-6,TRBJ2-7,-,-,TGTGCCAGCAGCTCATCCTTTGTCCGGGCCCCTACCTACGAGCAGTACTTC,CASSSSFVRAPTYEQYF
TRBV20-1,TRBJ1-1,-,-,TGCAGTGACTCGGGGCCAGGGATTGAAGCTTTCTTT,CSDSGPGIEAFF
TRBV5-1,TRBJ1-2,-,-,TGCGCCAGCAGCGGGCGACAGCTTGGCTACCCCTTC,CASSGRQLGYPF
TRBV3-1,TRBJ1-6,many,-,TGTGCCAGCAGCCAAACAGGGCTCTCCTCCTATAATTCACCCCTCCACTTT,CASSQTGLSSYNSPLHF
TRBV24-1,TRBJ2-7,-,-,TGTGCCACCAGTGATGCCGGGTTCTACGAGCAGTACTTC,CATSDAGFYEQYF
TRBV10-1,TRBJ1-1,few,-,TGCGCCAGCCGGTTGAATGTGGACACTGAAGCTTTCTTT,CASRLNVDTEAFF
TRBV28,TRBJ1-2,-,-,TGTGCCAGCCTGGTTTTGGGGGGCGACTATGGCTACACCTTC,CASLVLGGDYGYTF
TRBV3-1,TRBJ1-2,-,-,TGTGCCAGCAGCCAGGAAGGACAGAAAGGGGCGGACTTC,CASSQEGQKGADF
TRBV19,TRBJ1-1,few,-,TGTGCCAGTAGTATAGATCAAATGGCGGGGACTGAAGCTTTCTTT,CASSIDQMAGTEAFF